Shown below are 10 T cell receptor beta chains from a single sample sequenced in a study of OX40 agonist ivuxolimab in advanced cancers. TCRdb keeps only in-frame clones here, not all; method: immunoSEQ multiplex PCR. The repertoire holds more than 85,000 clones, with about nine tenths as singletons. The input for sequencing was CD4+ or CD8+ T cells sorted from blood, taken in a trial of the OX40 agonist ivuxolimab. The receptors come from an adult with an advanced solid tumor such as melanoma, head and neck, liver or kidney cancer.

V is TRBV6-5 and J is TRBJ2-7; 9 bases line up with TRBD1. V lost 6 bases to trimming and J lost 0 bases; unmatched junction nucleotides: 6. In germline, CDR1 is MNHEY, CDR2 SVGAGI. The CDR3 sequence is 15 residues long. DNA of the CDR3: TGTGCCAGCAGGACGGACAGGGGAGTCTCCTACGAGCAGTACTTC. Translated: CASRTDRGVSYEQYF.

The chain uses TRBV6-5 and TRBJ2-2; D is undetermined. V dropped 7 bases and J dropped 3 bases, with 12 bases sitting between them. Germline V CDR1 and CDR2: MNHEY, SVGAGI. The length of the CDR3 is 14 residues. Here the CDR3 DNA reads TGTGCCAGCAACAAGGCCGCAGACACCGGGGAGCTGTTTTTT. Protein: CASNKAADTGELFF.

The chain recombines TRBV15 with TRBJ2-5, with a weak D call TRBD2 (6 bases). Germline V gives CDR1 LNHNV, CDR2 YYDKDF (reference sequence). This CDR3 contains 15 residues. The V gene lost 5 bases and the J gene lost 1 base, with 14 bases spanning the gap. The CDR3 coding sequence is TGTGCCACCAGCTGGAGGGGTTCCACCCAAGAGACCCAGTACTTC. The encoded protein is CATSWRGSTQETQYF.

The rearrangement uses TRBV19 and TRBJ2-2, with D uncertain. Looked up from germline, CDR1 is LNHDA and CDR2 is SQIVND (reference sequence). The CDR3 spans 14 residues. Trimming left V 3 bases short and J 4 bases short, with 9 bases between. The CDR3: CASSMGRTTGELFF. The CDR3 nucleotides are TGTGCCAGTAGTATGGGTCGGACCACCGGGGAGCTGTTTTTT. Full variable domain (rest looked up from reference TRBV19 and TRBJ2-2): DGGITQSPKYLFRKEGQNVTLSCEQNLNHDAMYWYRQDPGQGLRLIYYSQIVNDFQKGDIAEGYSVSREKKESFPLTVTSAQKNPTAFYLCASSMGRTTGELFFGEGSRLTVL.

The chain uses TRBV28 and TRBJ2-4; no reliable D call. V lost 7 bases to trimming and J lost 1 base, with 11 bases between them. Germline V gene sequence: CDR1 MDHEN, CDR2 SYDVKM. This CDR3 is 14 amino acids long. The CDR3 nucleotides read TGTGCCAGCATCCCAGGTGGGGCCAAAAACATTCAGTACTTC. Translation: CASIPGGAKNIQYF.

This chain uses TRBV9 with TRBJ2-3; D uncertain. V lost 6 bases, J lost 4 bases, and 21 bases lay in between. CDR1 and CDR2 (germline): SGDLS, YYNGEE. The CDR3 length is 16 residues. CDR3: CASTRAARTSADTQYF. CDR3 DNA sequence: TGTGCCAGCACCCGAGCAGCCCGAACCTCCGCAGATACGCAGTATTTT. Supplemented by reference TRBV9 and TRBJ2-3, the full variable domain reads DSGVTQTPKHLITATGQRVTLRCSPRSGDLSVYWYQQSLDQGLQFLIQYYNGEERAKGNILERFSAQQFPDLHSELNLSSLELGDSALYFCASTRAARTSADTQYFGPGTRLTVL.

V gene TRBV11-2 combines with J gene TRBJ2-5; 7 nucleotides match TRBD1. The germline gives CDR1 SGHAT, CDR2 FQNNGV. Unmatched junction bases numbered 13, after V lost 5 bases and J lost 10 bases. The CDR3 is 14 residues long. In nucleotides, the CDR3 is TGTGCCAGCAGCCCCCGACCGGGACAGATTATCCAGTACTTC. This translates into CASSPRPGQIIQYF.

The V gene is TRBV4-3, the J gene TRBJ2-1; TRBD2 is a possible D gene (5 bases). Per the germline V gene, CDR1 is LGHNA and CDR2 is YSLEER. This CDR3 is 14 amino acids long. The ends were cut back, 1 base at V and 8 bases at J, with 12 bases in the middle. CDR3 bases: TGCGCCAGCAGCCAAGTCTCAGCGGAAGATGAGCAGTTCTTC. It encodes CASSQVSAEDEQFF.

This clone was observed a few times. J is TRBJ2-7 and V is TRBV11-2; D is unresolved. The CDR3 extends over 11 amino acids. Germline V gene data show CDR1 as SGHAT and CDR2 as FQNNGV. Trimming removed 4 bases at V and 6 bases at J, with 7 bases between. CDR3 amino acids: CASSSTAEQYF. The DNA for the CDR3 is TGTGCCAGCAGCTCAACAGCCGAGCAGTACTTC.

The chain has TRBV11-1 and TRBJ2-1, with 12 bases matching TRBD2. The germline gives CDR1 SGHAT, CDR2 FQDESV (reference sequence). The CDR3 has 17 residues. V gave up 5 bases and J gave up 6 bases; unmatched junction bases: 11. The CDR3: CASSVRTRLAGANEQFF. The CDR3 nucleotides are TGTGCCAGCAGCGTACGAACTAGACTAGCGGGAGCCAATGAGCAGTTCTTC. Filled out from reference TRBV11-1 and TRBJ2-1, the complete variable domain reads EAEVAQSPRYKITEKSQAVAFWCDPISGHATLYWYRQILGQGPELLVQFQDESVVDDSQLPKDRFSAERLKGVDSTLKIQPAELGDSAMYLCASSVRTRLAGANEQFFGPGTRLTVL.